The T cell receptor beta chain described here comes from a study of T cells after posttransplantation cyclophosphamide. Sequencing was performed with immunoSEQ multiplex PCR; in TCRdb, only in-frame clones are kept and a portion is missing. The sample yields about 66,000 clones, about 94% seen once. V was trimmed by 2 bases and J by 1 base, leaving 5 bases between them. The CDR3 consists of 13 residues. The germline gives CDR1 LNHDA, CDR2 SQIVND (reference sequence). As to this clone: Its antigen is still unknown.

General study findings and limits: Tissue-infiltrating T cells from skin or gut overlapped little with blood T cells.

The sequence derives from a woman in her twenties or thirties in good health and a related stem cell transplant donor. The chain combines TRBV19 with TRBJ2-5, with D possibly TRBD1 on 5 matching bases. Sample: PBMCs. Here the CDR3 reads CASSIQGQETQYF. The CDR3, as DNA: TGTGCCAGTAGTATACAGGGCCAAGAGACCCAGTACTTC.